This T cell receptor (beta chain) was observed in a study of OX40 agonist ivuxolimab in advanced cancers. Overall study context: With ivuxolimab, an agonistic anti-OX40 (CD134) antibody, patients were treated. The study gave patients intravenous ivuxolimab at 0.01 to 10 mg/kg every 2 weeks.

Sequenced by immunoSEQ multiplex PCR; TCRdb stores in-frame clones only, minus some. The sample comprises just under 80,000 clones, 84% of which are singletons, and 25% rests with the top ten. On this clone: What it binds is unknown.

Patients were excluded for autoimmune disease history or systemic immunosuppression. General study findings and limits: There were, on average, more expanded clones in CD8+ T cells than in CD4+.

This CDR3 spans 17 amino acids. Germline values: CDR1 SGHKS, CDR2 YYEKEE (reference sequence). Trimming cost V 0 bases and J 5 bases; bases outside gene matches: 8. The sample here was CD4+ or CD8+ T cells sorted from blood, taken in a trial of the OX40 agonist ivuxolimab. The receptor's source is an adult with an advanced solid tumor such as melanoma, head and neck, liver or kidney cancer. The chain is built from TRBV5-5 and TRBJ2-2; TRBD1 matches at 9 bases. The chain's CDR3 is CASSLDLQGARTGELFF. The CDR3 nucleotides are TGTGCCAGCAGCTTGGATCTACAGGGGGCGCGGACCGGGGAGCTGTTTTTT. Supplemented by reference TRBV5-5 and TRBJ2-2, the full variable domain reads DAGVTQSPTHLIKTRGQQVTLRCSPISGHKSVSWYQQVLGQGPQFIFQYYEKEERGRGNFPDRFSARQFPNYSSELNVNALLLGDSALYLCASSLDLQGARTGELFFGEGSRLTVL.